This T cell receptor (beta chain) was profiled in a study of shared clonotypes between healthy human individuals. Broader study findings: Rarefaction showed that sequencing of sorted subsets was incomplete (despite large depth). Naive subsets usually exceeded memory subsets in estimated richness. The authors sampled blood alone, and tissue repertoires likely differ.

Germline loops: CDR1 KGHSH, CDR2 LQKENI. The CDR3 runs to 14 residues. Trimming stripped 5 bases from V and 0 bases from J, with 9 bases between. Only CD45RO-negative cells positively selected for CCR7 counted as naive CD8 cells, so terminally differentiated effector memory CD45RA+ cells were excluded. Comments on this clone: Its target is unknown.

At the deep level, the assay was run. Assay: immunoSEQ multiplex PCR; the TCRdb copy retains only in-frame clones and omits some. The table lists roughly 1,800,000 clones, less than 95% of them singletons, with approximately 1.2% in the top ten. V and J are TRBV18 and TRBJ2-3; D gene ambiguous. This clonotype was sampled from a man younger than 30 in good health. The sequenced sample was naive CD8+ T cells sorted from blood. Here the CDR3 reads CASSWATSTDTQYF. As DNA, the CDR3 is TGTGCCAGCTCATGGGCAACTAGCACAGATACGCAGTATTTT.